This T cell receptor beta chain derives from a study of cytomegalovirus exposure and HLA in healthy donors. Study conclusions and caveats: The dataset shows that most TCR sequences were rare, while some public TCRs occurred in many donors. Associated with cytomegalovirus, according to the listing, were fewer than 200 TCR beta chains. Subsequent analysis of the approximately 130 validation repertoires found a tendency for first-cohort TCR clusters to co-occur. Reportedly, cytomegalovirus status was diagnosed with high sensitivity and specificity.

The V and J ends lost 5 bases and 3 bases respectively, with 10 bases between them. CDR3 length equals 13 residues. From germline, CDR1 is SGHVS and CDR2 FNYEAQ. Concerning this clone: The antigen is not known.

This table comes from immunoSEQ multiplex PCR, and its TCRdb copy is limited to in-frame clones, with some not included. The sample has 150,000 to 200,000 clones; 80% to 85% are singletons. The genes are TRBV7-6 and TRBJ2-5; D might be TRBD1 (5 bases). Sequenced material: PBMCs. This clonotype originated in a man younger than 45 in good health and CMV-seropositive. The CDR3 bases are TGTGCCAGCAGCCCTGGGGCAGAAGAGACCCAGTACTTC. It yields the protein CASSPGAEETQYF.